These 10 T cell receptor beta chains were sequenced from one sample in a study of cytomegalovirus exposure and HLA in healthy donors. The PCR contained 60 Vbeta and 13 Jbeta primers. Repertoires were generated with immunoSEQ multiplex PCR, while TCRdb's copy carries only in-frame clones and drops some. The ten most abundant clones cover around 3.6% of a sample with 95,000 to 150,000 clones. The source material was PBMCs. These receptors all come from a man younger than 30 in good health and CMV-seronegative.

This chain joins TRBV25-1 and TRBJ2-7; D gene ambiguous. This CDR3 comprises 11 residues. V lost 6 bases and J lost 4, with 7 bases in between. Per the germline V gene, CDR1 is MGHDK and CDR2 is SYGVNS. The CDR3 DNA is TGTGCCAGCAGCCGGGTTTACGAGCAGTACTTC. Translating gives CASSRVYEQYF.

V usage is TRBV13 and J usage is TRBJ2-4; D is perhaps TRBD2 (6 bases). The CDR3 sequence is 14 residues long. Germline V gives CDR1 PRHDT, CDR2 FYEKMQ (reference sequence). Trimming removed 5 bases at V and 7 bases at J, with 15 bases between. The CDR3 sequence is CASSPRAGNNIQYF. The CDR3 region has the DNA TGTGCCAGCAGCCCTAGGGCGGGGAATAACATTCAGTACTTC. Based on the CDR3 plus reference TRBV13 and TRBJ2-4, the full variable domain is AAGVIQSPRHLIKEKRETATLKCYPIPRHDTVYWYQQGPGQDPQFLISFYEKMQSDKGSIPDRFSAQQFSDYHSELNMSSLELGDSALYFCASSPRAGNNIQYFGAGTRLSVL.

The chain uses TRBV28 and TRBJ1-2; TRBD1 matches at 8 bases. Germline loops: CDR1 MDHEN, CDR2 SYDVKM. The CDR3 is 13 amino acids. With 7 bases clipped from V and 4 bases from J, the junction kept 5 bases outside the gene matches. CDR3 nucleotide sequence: TGTGCCAGCACCCTGGACAGGGTCTATGGCTACACCTTC. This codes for CASTLDRVYGYTF.

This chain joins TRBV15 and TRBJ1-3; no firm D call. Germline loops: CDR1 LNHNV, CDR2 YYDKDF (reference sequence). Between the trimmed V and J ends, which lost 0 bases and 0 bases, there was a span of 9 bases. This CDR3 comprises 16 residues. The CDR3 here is CATSREAGVSGNTIYF. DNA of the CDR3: TGTGCCACCAGCAGAGAGGCAGGTGTCTCTGGAAACACCATATATTTT.

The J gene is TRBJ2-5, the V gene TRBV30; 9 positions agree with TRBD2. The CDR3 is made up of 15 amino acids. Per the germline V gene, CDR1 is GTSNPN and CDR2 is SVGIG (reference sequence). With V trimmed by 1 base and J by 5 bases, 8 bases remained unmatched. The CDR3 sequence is CAWSGAGGELETQYF. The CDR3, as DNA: TGTGCCTGGAGTGGAGCGGGGGGCGAATTGGAGACCCAGTACTTC.

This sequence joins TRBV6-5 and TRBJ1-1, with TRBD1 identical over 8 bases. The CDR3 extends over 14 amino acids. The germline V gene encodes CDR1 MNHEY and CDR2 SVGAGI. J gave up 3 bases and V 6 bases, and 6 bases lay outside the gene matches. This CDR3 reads CASSQGQVDTEAFF. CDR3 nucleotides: TGTGCCAGCAGCCAGGGACAGGTTGACACTGAAGCTTTCTTT.

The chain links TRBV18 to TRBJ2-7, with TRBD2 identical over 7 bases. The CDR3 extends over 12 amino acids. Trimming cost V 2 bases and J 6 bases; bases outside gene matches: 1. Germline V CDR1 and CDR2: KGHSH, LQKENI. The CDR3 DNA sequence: TGTGCCAGCTCACCAGGGGGGGGCGAGCAGTACTTC. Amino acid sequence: CASSPGGGEQYF.

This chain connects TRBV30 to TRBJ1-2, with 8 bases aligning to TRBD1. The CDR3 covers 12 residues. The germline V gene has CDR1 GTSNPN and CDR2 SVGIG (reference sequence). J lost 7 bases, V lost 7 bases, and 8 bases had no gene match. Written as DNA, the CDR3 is TGTGCCTTCAACCAGGGGGCAGGTGGCTACACCTTC. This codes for CAFNQGAGGYTF.

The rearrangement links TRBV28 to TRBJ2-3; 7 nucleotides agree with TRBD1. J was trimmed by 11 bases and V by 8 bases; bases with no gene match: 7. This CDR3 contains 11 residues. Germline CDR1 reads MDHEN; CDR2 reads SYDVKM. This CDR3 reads CASHVTGRQYF. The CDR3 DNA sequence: TGTGCCAGCCATGTGACAGGGCGGCAGTATTTT.

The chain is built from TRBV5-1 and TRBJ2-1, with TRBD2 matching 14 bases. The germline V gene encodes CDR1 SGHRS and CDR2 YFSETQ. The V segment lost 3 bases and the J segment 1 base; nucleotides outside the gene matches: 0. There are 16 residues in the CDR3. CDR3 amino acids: CASSWTSGGSYNEQFF. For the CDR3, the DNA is TGCGCCAGCAGCTGGACTAGCGGGGGGTCCTACAATGAGCAGTTCTTC.